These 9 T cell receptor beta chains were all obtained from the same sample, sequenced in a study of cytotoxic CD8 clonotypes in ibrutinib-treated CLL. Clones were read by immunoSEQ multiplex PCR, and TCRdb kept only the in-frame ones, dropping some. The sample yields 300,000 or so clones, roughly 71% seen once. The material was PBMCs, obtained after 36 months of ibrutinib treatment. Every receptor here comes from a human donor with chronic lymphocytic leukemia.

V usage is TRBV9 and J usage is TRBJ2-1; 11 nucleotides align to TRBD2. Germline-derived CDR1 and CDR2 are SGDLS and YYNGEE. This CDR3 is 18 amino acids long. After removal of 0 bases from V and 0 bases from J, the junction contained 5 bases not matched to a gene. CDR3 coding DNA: TGTGCCAGCAGCGTAGTTGCTAGCGGGAGGCCCTCCTACAATGAGCAGTTCTTC. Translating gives CASSVVASGRPSYNEQFF.

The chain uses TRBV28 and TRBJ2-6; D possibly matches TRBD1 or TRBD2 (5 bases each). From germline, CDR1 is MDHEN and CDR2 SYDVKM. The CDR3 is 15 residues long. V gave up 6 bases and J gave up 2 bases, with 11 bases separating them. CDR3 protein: CASRHGAAGANVLTF. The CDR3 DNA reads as TGTGCCAGCAGGCACGGGGCGGCTGGGGCCAACGTCCTGACTTTC.

Here the CDR3 reads CASGPGLAGGPGYQTQYF. In DNA, the CDR3 is TGTGCTAGTGGTCCAGGACTAGCGGGGGGGCCGGGATATCAGACCCAGTACTTC. V usage is TRBV12-5 and J usage is TRBJ2-5; TRBD2 matches 15 bases. The ends lost 5 bases at V and 6 bases at J; junction bases unmatched: 13. The CDR3 totals 18 residues. The germline V gene has CDR1 LGHNT and CDR2 FRNRAP.

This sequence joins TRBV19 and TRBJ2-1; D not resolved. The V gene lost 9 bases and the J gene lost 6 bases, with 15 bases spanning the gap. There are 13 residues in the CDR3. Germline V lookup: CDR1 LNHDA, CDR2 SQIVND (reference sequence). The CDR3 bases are TGTGCCAGCCCCCCCACAGTTGGCAATGAGCAGTTCTTC. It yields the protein CASPPTVGNEQFF.

The CDR3 loop is CASSPHGGLDNEQFF. The DNA of the CDR3 is TGCGCCAGCAGCCCCCACGGGGGGTTGGACAATGAGCAGTTCTTC. The chain is built from TRBV4-1 and TRBJ2-1, with TRBD2 matching 7 bases. The CDR3 loop spans 15 amino acids. Germline V lookup: CDR1 MGHRA, CDR2 YSYEKL. V lost 4 bases and J lost 5; bases outside the gene matches: 8.

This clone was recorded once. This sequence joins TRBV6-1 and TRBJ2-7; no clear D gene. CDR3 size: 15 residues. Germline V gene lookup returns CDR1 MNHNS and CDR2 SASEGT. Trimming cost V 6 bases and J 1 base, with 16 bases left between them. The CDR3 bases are TGTGCCAGCAGGGGTTTCACTGAAGATTCCTACGAGCAGTACTTC. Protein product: CASRGFTEDSYEQYF.

CDR3 sequence (DNA): TGTGCCAGTTACCGGTCTAAAAACACTGAAGCTTTCTTT. It yields the protein CASYRSKNTEAFF. V usage is TRBV6-5 and J usage is TRBJ1-1; no firm D call. The V gene lost 9 bases and the J gene lost 2 bases, with 13 bases spanning the gap. Looked up from germline, CDR1 is MNHEY and CDR2 is SVGAGI. The CDR3 totals 13 residues.

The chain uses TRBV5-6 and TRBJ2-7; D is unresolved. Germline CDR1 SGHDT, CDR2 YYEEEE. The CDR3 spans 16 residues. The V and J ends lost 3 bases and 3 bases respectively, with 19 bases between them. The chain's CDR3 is CASSSTPSSPVYEQYF. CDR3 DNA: TGTGCCAGCAGCTCGACACCCTCTTCCCCCGTCTACGAGCAGTACTTC.

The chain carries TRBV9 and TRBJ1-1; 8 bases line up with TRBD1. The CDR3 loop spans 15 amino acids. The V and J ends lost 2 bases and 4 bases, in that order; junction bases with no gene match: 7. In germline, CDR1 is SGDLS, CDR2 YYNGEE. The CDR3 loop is CASSVGTGLATEAFF. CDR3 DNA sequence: TGTGCCAGCAGCGTCGGGACAGGTCTTGCCACTGAAGCTTTCTTT.